These T cell receptor beta chains were read from a single sample in a study of T cells after yellow fever vaccination. TCRdb recomputed calls from the 5' RACE reads with MiXCR, one row per CDR3 protein. The data hold 150,000 to 200,000 distinct CDR3 sequences, with about a tenth observed a single time. The sequences come from CD8+ T cells sorted from PBMCs, collected 45 days after the yellow fever booster vaccination. The receptors originated from a man aged 18 to 29 who received the YFV17D yellow fever vaccine. The CDR3 runs from the conserved cysteine through the conserved F or W. A D gene is named only where the DNA matches it firmly. Clone size is not always given. Where it is, it says once, few, many or a class for expanded clones.

V	size	D	length	J	CDR3	DNA
TRBV4-3	.	TRBD1	16	TRBJ2-7	CASSHGLTGVGNEQYF	TGCGCCAGCAGCCACGGCCTGACAGGGGTGGGGAACGAGCAGTACTTC
TRBV5-5	few	.	14	TRBJ1-1	CASSLLRGVTEAFF	TGTGCCAGCAGCTTGCTCAGGGGAGTCACTGAAGCTTTCTTT
TRBV9	.	.	15	TRBJ1-3	CASSGGENVGNTIYF	TGTGCCAGCAGCGGGGGCGAAAATGTTGGAAACACCATATATTTT
TRBV11-1	.	TRBD1	17	TRBJ2-1	CASSFLLPDRADNEQFF	TGTGCCAGCAGCTTTCTCCTTCCGGACAGGGCGGACAATGAGCAGTTCTTC
TRBV19	.	TRBD2	17	TRBJ2-5	CASSFGFGTGGQETQYF	TGTGCCAGTAGTTTTGGTTTTGGCACGGGGGGGCAAGAGACCCAGTACTTC
TRBV6-5	.	.	15	TRBJ1-6	CASSYSLELNSPLHF	TGTGCCAGCAGTTACTCGTTGGAGCTAAATTCACCCCTCCACTTT
TRBV7-3	.	.	16	TRBJ2-3	CASSSTDREGADTQYF	TGTGCCAGCAGTTCCACCGACAGGGAGGGAGCAGATACGCAGTATTTT
TRBV6-5	.	.	16	TRBJ2-3	CASSYWGARSTDTQYF	TGTGCCAGCAGTTATTGGGGGGCGCGCAGCACAGATACGCAGTATTTT
TRBV7-9	few	TRBD2	15	TRBJ2-3	CASSSTSGETDTQYF	TGTGCCAGCAGCTCAACTAGCGGGGAAACAGATACGCAGTATTTT
TRBV7-6	.	.	13	TRBJ1-1	CASSYGQNTEAFF	TGTGCCAGCAGCTACGGACAGAACACTGAAGCTTTCTTT
TRBV7-2	.	TRBD1	12	TRBJ1-1	CASSAGGSEAFF	TGTGCCAGCAGCGCAGGGGGATCTGAAGCTTTCTTT
TRBV4-1	.	.	14	TRBJ1-1	CASSQDPRNTEAFF	TGCGCCAGCAGCCAAGACCCCAGGAACACTGAAGCTTTCTTT
TRBV14	few	.	16	TRBJ1-1	CASSQDVPYTNTEAFF	TGTGCCAGCAGCCAAGATGTCCCATACACGAACACTGAAGCTTTCTTT
TRBV11-2	.	.	15	TRBJ2-3	CASSLFVGATDTQYF	TGTGCCAGCAGCTTATTTGTGGGGGCTACAGATACGCAGTATTTT
TRBV20-1	.	TRBD2	16	TRBJ2-7	CSASPVAGGPFYEQYF	TGCAGTGCTAGCCCTGTAGCGGGGGGACCATTCTACGAGCAGTACTTC
TRBV5-1	.	.	19	TRBJ1-4	CASSPSQGGRTLHNEKLFF	TGCGCCAGCAGCCCCAGCCAGGGTGGGCGTACATTGCATAATGAAAAACTGTTTTTT
TRBV19	few	.	11	TRBJ1-1	CASLTNGEAFF	TGTGCCAGTCTCACAAACGGTGAAGCTTTCTTT
TRBV5-1	many	.	15	TRBJ1-1	CASSLGLGLNTEAFF	TGCGCCAGCAGCTTGGGTTTGGGACTGAACACTGAAGCTTTCTTT
TRBV2	few	TRBD1	18	TRBJ2-6	CACRTGTGVPSGANVLTF	TGTGCCTGCAGAACCGGGACAGGGGTTCCCTCTGGGGCCAACGTCCTGACTTTC
TRBV5-1	few	TRBD1	15	TRBJ1-6	CASSLGWDRDSPLHF	TGCGCCAGCAGCTTGGGGTGGGACAGAGATTCACCCCTCCACTTT
TRBV4-1	.	.	16	TRBJ2-7	CASSQEGTVSSYEQYF	TGCGCCAGCAGCCAAGAGGGCACGGTGAGCTCCTACGAGCAGTACTTC
TRBV6-2/TRBV6-3	few	.	15	TRBJ1-5	CASRLTGRGNQPQHF	TGTGCCAGCAGACTGACAGGTAGAGGCAATCAGCCCCAGCATTTT
TRBV6-5	.	TRBD1	14	TRBJ1-2	CASNPRGRDYGYTF	TGTGCCAGCAACCCCAGGGGGCGCGACTATGGCTACACCTTC
TRBV12-3/TRBV12-4	few	.	14	TRBJ2-5	CASSFRLAQETQYF	TGTGCCAGCAGTTTTCGTCTAGCGCAAGAGACCCAGTACTTC
TRBV15	.	.	15	TRBJ2-3	CATSSDVRALDTQYF	TGTGCCACCAGCAGTGACGTCCGCGCTTTAGATACGCAGTATTTT
TRBV4-1	.	.	15	TRBJ1-5	CASRQDPDTYQPQHF	TGCGCCAGCAGGCAAGATCCTGACACGTATCAGCCCCAGCATTTT
TRBV9	few	.	15	TRBJ1-6	CASSVGASEGSPLHF	TGTGCCAGCAGCGTAGGTGCCTCCGAGGGTTCACCCCTCCACTTT
TRBV7-9	.	.	11	TRBJ2-2	CASSLDGELFF	TGTGCCAGCAGCTTGGACGGGGAGCTGTTTTTT
TRBV6-2/TRBV6-3	.	.	15	TRBJ2-1	CASTFGGSSYNEQFF	TGTGCCAGCACCTTTGGGGGTAGCTCCTACAATGAGCAGTTCTTC
TRBV29-1	.	.	12	TRBJ2-2	CSVEAGAGELFF	TGCAGCGTTGAGGCCGGCGCCGGGGAGCTGTTTTTT
TRBV4-1	.	TRBD1	15	TRBJ1-1	CASSQSVGTGQLAFF	TGCGCCAGCAGCCAATCCGTCGGGACAGGACAATTAGCTTTCTTT
TRBV4-3	.	TRBD1	14	TRBJ2-7	CASSPGQGILRQYF	TGCGCCAGCAGCCCGGGACAGGGAATTTTGCGGCAGTACTTC
TRBV7-9	few	TRBD1	16	TRBJ2-1	CASSPREGARDNEQFF	TGTGCCAGCAGCCCTCGAGAGGGGGCGCGCGACAATGAGCAGTTCTTC
TRBV20-1	.	.	14	TRBJ1-1	CSARDLTGYTEAFF	TGCAGTGCTAGAGATCTGACAGGCTACACTGAAGCTTTCTTT
TRBV21-1	.	.	14	TRBJ2-3	CASSTCSGTDTQYF	TGTGCCAGCAGCACCTGCTCTGGGACAGATACGCAGTATTTT
TRBV14	few	TRBD2	16	TRBJ2-1	CASSHPSGSSYNEQFF	TGTGCCAGCAGCCACCCTAGCGGGAGCTCCTACAATGAGCAGTTCTTC
TRBV4-1	.	TRBD1	15	TRBJ1-2	CASSQGTGIFGGYTF	TGCGCCAGCAGCCAAGGGACAGGGATTTTTGGTGGCTACACCTTC
TRBV30	.	.	15	TRBJ1-2	CAWSSTDSRSYGYTF	TGTGCCTGGAGTTCCACGGACAGCCGGAGCTATGGCTACACCTTC
TRBV12-3/TRBV12-4	.	TRBD2	14	TRBJ2-2	CASRTSGGTGELFF	TGTGCCAGCAGAACGAGCGGGGGGACCGGGGAGCTGTTTTTT
TRBV18	many	.	17	TRBJ1-1	CASSPREDSGLNTEAFF	TGTGCCAGCTCACCACGGGAGGACAGCGGTTTGAACACTGAAGCTTTCTTT
TRBV12-3/TRBV12-4	many	.	15	TRBJ2-3	CASTSDAQRTDTQYF	TGTGCCAGCACCTCGGACGCCCAGAGGACAGATACGCAGTATTTT
TRBV12-5	few	.	16	TRBJ2-3	CASGFYVLNYTDTQYF	TGTGCTAGTGGTTTCTACGTCCTTAACTACACAGATACGCAGTATTTT
TRBV4-1	few	TRBD1	16	TRBJ1-2	CASSQEGTGGTLKYTF	TGCGCCAGCAGCCAAGAGGGGACAGGGGGTACCCTGAAGTACACCTTC
TRBV20-1	.	.	14	TRBJ1-3	CSARISGSGNTIYF	TGCAGTGCTAGGATTAGTGGGTCTGGAAACACCATATATTTT
TRBV4-1	many	.	17	TRBJ2-1	CASSQEGGRGMFNEQFF	TGCGCCAGCAGCCAAGAAGGTGGCAGGGGAATGTTCAATGAGCAGTTCTTC
TRBV4-2	many	TRBD2	17	TRBJ2-1	CASSPLNLAGEHNEQFF	TGTGCCAGCAGCCCCTTAAACCTAGCGGGGGAACACAATGAGCAGTTCTTC
TRBV9	few	.	14	TRBJ1-2	CASSTGGGDYGYTF	TGTGCCAGCAGCACCGGGGGGGGCGACTATGGCTACACCTTC
TRBV11-2	.	TRBD2	15	TRBJ2-1	CASGGLAGAIGEQFF	TGTGCCAGCGGGGGACTAGCGGGGGCCATAGGTGAGCAGTTCTTC
TRBV12-3/TRBV12-4	few	.	15	TRBJ1-3	CASNIGVSSGNTIYF	TGTGCCAGCAACATTGGGGTTTCCTCTGGAAACACCATATATTTT
TRBV27	many	.	14	TRBJ1-6	CASSSGVGNSPLHF	TGTGCCAGCAGTTCAGGGGTTGGGAATTCACCCCTCCACTTT
TRBV9	many	.	12	TRBJ1-2	CASSGDGYGYTF	TGTGCCAGCAGCGGCGACGGCTATGGCTACACCTTC
TRBV4-3	many	TRBD1	14	TRBJ2-4	CASSQGQGVNIQYF	TGCGCCAGCAGCCAAGGACAGGGAGTAAACATTCAGTACTTC
TRBV5-6	.	.	15	TRBJ2-1	CASSQGIRGDNEQFF	TGTGCCAGCAGCCAAGGGATCCGCGGCGACAATGAGCAGTTCTTC
TRBV6-1	many	TRBD2	14	TRBJ2-1	CALGLAGGYNEQFF	TGTGCCTTAGGACTAGCGGGGGGTTACAATGAGCAGTTCTTC